Below, one TCR beta chain is given with its context. The target of this receptor is not known. No quality values exist for individual bases; no much larger clone is one base distant. These data originate in a study of blood T cell repertoires in COVID-19 (dated by TCRdb to 2019 to 2021). Background on the whole study: Samples covering the acute and convalescent phases of COVID-19 were provided by collaborators in the United States, Italy and Spain. Sample metadata almost always included a de-identified subject ID, COVID-19 status, age in years and sex. Samples came from the ongoing ImmuneRACE study (first 160 participants) plus 1,254 subjects from 6 global collaborators. The prospective study material was composed of cDNA or gDNA derived from T cells, B-cell-depleted T cells, or PBMCs. The repertoires were made available in a free public database intended to serve as a resource for research on the immune response to SARS-CoV-2. Deeply sampled blood TCRbeta repertoires from subjects exposed to, actively infected with, or recovered from COVID-19 were included in the dataset. Where HLA class I and class II types were available, the types were taken from metadata supplied by the sample provider, not from assay-based typing. Results and caveats for the whole study, not just this receptor: The quantity of clinical and demographic metadata differed by source and by participant and was supplied without curation.

The immunoSEQ Assay, a bias-controlled multiplex PCR, was used to amplify TCRbeta CDR3 regions from genomic DNA. The paper's data handling went like this. The number of nucleated cells in each sample was estimated by amplification of reference gene primers within the assay. To quantify the absolute abundance of each unique TCRbeta CDR3 rearrangement, sequence reads were collapsed and filtered. For each sample, productive Simpson clonality was calculated by taking the square root of Simpson's diversity index across productive rearrangements. In its TCRdb copy, this immuneACCESS table keeps in-frame sequences only and misses some clones. Where compared with another copy, unresolved V genes explain less than half of these, and the others have no known cause. The DNA was the basis for D and trimming; V, J and clone size are from that table. This sample is represented by approximately 300,000 clones; 90% of them were singletons. Around 4.4% of the sample belongs to the ten largest clones.

Trimming at the junction amounts to 2 bases on V and 7 bases on J, and the germline ends lie 18 bases apart. Its CDR3 holds 15 amino acids, cysteine through phenylalanine. Here the CDR3 DNA is all that survives: 45 bases in frame from base 1. The germline V gene yields SGHDT for CDR1 and YYEEEE for CDR2. Enrolling through a virtual design, the prospective study's participants ranged in age from about 18 to 89 years and lived across around 25 United States geographic areas. Cohort assignment in the prospective study relied on participant-reported clinical history from a screening survey and a study questionnaire. Each participant in the prospective study had whole blood, serum and a nasopharyngeal or oropharyngeal swab collected by mobile phlebotomists. Prospective study participants could optionally give additional blood draws and questionnaires over a roughly two-month period. Blood samples from the prospective study were shipped frozen or at room temperature prior to DNA extraction.

The rearranged chain carries TRBV5-6 and TRBJ1-1; possibly the D gene is TRBD1, per 5 matching bases. The receptor was isolated from a woman younger than 35 with acute COVID-19. Sample: PBMCs or T cells enriched from blood (not recorded which). The CDR3 here reads CASSLTGRLIDEAFF. The DNA is as follows: TGTGCCAGCAGCTTAACAGGCCGCTTGATTGATGAAGCTTTCTTT.